The source of this TCR beta chain is a study of T cell repertoires in cytomegalovirus infection. The wider study: Both CMV infection and a matching HLA type were indicated by public TCR beta signatures.

Germline V gene sequence: CDR1 SGHTA, CDR2 FQGNSA. Trimming left V 5 bases short and J 6 bases short, with 17 bases between. The CDR3 covers 15 residues. This clonotype has a count of ten or more. The antigen remains undetermined. TCRdb passed the reads through MiXCR, listing each CDR3 protein once. This table has around 800,000 distinct CDR3 sequences, less than 35% appearing once. The gene calls are TRBV7-2 and TRBJ2-1; possible D gene TRBD2, 5 bases. This material consisted of cultured CD8+ T cells from PBMCs, taken from culture after CMV antigen stimulation. This clonotype originated in a human donor in good health (CMV status not recorded). Some clones in this sample may be carry-over from other donors' samples. DNA for the CDR3: TGTGCCAGCAGCGCTTATCGGGGAGCATCCAATGAGCAGTTCTTC. It codes for CASSAYRGASNEQFF.